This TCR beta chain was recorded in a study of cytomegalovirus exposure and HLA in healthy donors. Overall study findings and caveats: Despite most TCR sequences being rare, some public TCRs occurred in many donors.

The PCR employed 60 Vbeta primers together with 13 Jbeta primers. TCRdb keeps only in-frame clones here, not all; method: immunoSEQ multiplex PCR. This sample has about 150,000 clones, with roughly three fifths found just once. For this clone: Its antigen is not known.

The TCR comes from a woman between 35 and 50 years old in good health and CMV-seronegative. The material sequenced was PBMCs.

The CDR3 DNA reads as TGTGCCAGCAGGAATCAGGGGGCGGATGGCTACACCTTC. Protein: CASRNQGADGYTF. This sequence joins TRBV6-5 and TRBJ1-2; the match to TRBD1 covers 8 bases. The CDR3 consists of 13 residues. Germline trimming cut 6 bases from V and 6 bases from J; bases unmatched to any gene: 6. Germline lookup yields CDR1 MNHEY and CDR2 SVGAGI.